Below, 7 T cell receptor beta chains from the same sample are listed, as sequenced in a study of T cells after yellow fever vaccination. TCRdb fed the 5' RACE reads into MiXCR, producing one record per CDR3 protein. The table lists hundreds of thousands of distinct CDR3 sequences, roughly 9% of them singletons, with around 3.3% in the top ten. This sample comprised CD4+ T cells sorted from PBMCs, obtained 5 days after the yellow fever booster vaccination. These receptors all come from a man between 18 and 29 years old who received the YFV17D yellow fever vaccine.

V is TRBV5-1 and J is TRBJ1-1, with D unclear. The germline gives CDR1 SGHRS, CDR2 YFSETQ. Trimming removed 1 base at V and 7 bases at J, with 8 bases between. The CDR3 totals 12 residues. CDR3: CASSLSRGEAFF. Written as DNA, the CDR3 is TGCGCCAGCAGCTTGTCCCGCGGTGAAGCTTTCTTT.

The rearrangement uses TRBV4-3 and TRBJ2-3, with D perhaps TRBD2 (5 bases). In germline, CDR1 is LGHNA, CDR2 YSLEER. The CDR3 contains 12 residues. Trimming stripped 2 bases from V and 11 bases from J, with 11 bases between. The DNA for the CDR3 is TGCGCCAGCAGCCAAAGGAGGAGTGAGCAGTATTTT. Residues: CASSQRRSEQYF.

A few counts support this clonotype. The chain couples TRBV27 to TRBJ1-5, with D unresolved. CDR3 size: 17 residues. V was shortened by 2 bases and J by 0 bases, with 14 bases between the two germline ends. Germline assignment: CDR1 MNHEY and CDR2 SMNVEV (reference sequence). The CDR3 loop is CASSLGERTLSNQPQHF. Written as DNA, the CDR3 is TGTGCCAGCAGTTTAGGTGAAAGGACCCTTAGCAATCAGCCCCAGCATTTT.

The V and J genes are TRBV3-1 and TRBJ1-4; D not certain. Germline lookup yields CDR1 LGHDT and CDR2 YNNKEL (reference sequence). The length of the CDR3 is 15 residues. The ends were cut back, 7 bases at V and 4 bases at J, with 16 bases in the middle. The CDR3 spells CASTQRAHVNEKLFF. The CDR3 DNA reads as TGTGCCAGCACCCAGAGGGCCCACGTTAATGAAAAACTGTTTTTT.

This clonotype was detected a few times. The chain joins TRBV12-5 to TRBJ1-1; D unresolved. With 1 base removed from V and 4 bases from J, the gap between germline ends came to 1 base. This CDR3 region has 11 residues. Germline V gene sequence: CDR1 LGHNT, CDR2 FRNRAP. Here the CDR3 reads CASGLGTEAFF. The CDR3, as DNA: TGTGCTAGTGGTTTGGGCACTGAAGCTTTCTTT.

This clonotype has more than one count but fewer than ten. The V and J genes are TRBV10-3 and TRBJ2-1; TRBD1 might be the D (6 bases). Looked up from germline, CDR1 is ENHRY and CDR2 is SYGVKD. This CDR3 spans 14 amino acids. V was clipped by 3 bases and J by 2 bases, with 8 bases between them. CDR3 region: CAISEGGPYNEQFF. The CDR3 DNA reads as TGTGCCATCAGTGAAGGGGGACCCTACAATGAGCAGTTCTTC.

This chain links TRBV20-1 with TRBJ2-7; possibly TRBD2 for D (6 bases). The CDR3 length is 13 residues. CDR1 is DFQATT and CDR2 is SNEGSKA in the germline V gene (reference sequence). V shed 0 bases and J shed 6 bases, with 12 bases lying between them. CDR3 DNA: TGCAGTGCTAGAGATGGGTGGGGGGTCGAGCAGTACTTC. Protein: CSARDGWGVEQYF.